This T cell receptor (beta chain) was sequenced during a study of regulatory T cells in long-lasting Graves disease. CDR3 regions were amplified by Arm-PCR using iRepertoire HTBI primers to build TCR beta libraries. TCRdb used MiXCR to reprocess the multiplex PCR reads, holding one entry per CDR3 protein. This table has about 470,000 distinct CDR3 sequences, around 21% appearing once. Regarding time point: persistent/refractory GD, antithyroid drugs over 5 years with positive TRAb. From RNA extracted from PBMCs, the TCR library was made. This clonotype was seen at least ten times. Sequenced here: peripheral blood mononuclear cells (PBMCs), sampled when the disease was refractory, from a patient treated with antithyroid drugs. This clonotype originated in a female donor with Graves disease.

Here the CDR3 reads CSEETSGSYEQYF. The CDR3 DNA is TGCAGCGAGGAGACTAGCGGCTCCTACGAGCAGTACTTC. This chain uses TRBV20-1 with TRBJ2-7, with 9 nucleotides matching TRBD2. Germline lookup yields CDR1 DFQATT and CDR2 SNEGSKA (reference sequence). The CDR3 spans 13 residues.